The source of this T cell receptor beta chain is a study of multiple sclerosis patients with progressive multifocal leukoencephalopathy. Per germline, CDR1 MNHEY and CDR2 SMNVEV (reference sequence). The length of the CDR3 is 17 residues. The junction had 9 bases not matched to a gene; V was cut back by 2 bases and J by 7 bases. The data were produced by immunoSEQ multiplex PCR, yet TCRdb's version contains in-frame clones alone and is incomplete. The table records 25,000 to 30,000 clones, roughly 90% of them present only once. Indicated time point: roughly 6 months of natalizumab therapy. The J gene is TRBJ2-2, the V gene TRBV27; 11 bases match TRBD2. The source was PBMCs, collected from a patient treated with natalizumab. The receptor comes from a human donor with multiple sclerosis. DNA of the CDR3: TGTGCCAGCAGTTTAAGGGGACTAGCGGTCCAAAACGGGGAGCTGTTTTTT. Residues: CASSLRGLAVQNGELFF.